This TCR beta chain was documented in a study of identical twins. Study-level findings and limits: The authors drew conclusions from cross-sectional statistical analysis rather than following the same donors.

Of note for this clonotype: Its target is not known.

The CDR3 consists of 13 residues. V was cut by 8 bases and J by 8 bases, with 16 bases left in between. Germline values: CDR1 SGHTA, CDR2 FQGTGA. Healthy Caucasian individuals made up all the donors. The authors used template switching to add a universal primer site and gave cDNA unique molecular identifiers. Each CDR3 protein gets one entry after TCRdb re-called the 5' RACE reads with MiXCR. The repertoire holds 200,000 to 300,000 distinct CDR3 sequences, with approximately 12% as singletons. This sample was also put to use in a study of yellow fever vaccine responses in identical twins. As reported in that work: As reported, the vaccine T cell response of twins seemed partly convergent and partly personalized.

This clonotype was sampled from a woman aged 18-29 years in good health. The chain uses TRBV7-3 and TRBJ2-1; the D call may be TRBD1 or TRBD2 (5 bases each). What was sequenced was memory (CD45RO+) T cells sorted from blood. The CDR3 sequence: CASSLEGLDEQFF. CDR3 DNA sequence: TGTGCCAGCTCACTCGAGGGGCTCGATGAGCAGTTCTTC.